Listed below are T cell receptor beta chains from one sample, sequenced in a study of blood T cell repertoires in COVID-19. Data came from immunoSEQ multiplex PCR; TCRdb stores just in-frame clones and leaves some out. The sample holds around 130,000 clones; approximately 85% are singletons and the top ten take about 12%. The sample comprised peripheral blood. The origin of the receptors is a human donor in a cohort sampled during active COVID-19. Each CDR3 is given with its conserved first and last residue. The D gene is left open where the match is weak.

>TRBV10-3|TRBJ2-5|TRBD1|15
TGTGCCATCAGTGCAGACAGGGGAGTTTGGGAGACCCAGTACTTC
CAISADRGVWETQYF
>TRBV7-2|TRBJ1-2|-|14
TGTGCCAGCAGCTTAAAGGGGTTGGGCTATGGCTACACCTTC
CASSLKGLGYGYTF
>TRBV5-1|TRBJ1-1|TRBD1|17
TGCGCCAGCAGCGACGACAGGGTAGGGAAAATGAACACTGAAGCTTTCTTT
CASSDDRVGKMNTEAFF
>TRBV2|TRBJ2-1|TRBD1|13
TGTGCCAGCCGGGACAGGGAATACAATGAGCAGTTCTTC
CASRDREYNEQFF
>TRBV4-3|TRBJ2-1|-|14
TGCGCCAGCAGCCAAGGGCGGGGCCACAATGAGCAGTTCTTC
CASSQGRGHNEQFF
>TRBV28|TRBJ2-7|-|13
TGTGCCAGCAGTTTGGGCCTCTCCTACGAGCAGTACTTC
CASSLGLSYEQYF
>TRBV5-4|TRBJ2-1|TRBD1|15
TGTGCCAGCAGCTTGCTGGACAGGGACTACAATGAGCAGTTCTTC
CASSLLDRDYNEQFF
>TRBV6-1|TRBJ1-4|TRBD1|15
TGTGCCAGCAGTGAGCAGGGGGCTGGAAATGAAAAACTGTTTTTT
CASSEQGAGNEKLFF
>TRBV5-1|TRBJ1-1|-|16
TGCGCCAGCAGCTTGCAACCAGGGGATACGAACACTGAAGCTTTCTTT
CASSLQPGDTNTEAFF
>TRBV12-3/TRBV12-4|TRBJ2-5|-|12
TGTGCCAGCAGTCGCGGACTAGAGACCCAGTACTTC
CASSRGLETQYF
>TRBV6-5|TRBJ2-3|-|16
TGTGCCAGCAGTTACTCGATCCCAAGTAGCGTAGATACGCAGTATTTT
CASSYSIPSSVDTQYF
>TRBV5-6|TRBJ2-1|-|14
TGTGCCAGCAGCACTTTGGACAGCTACAATGAGCAGTTCTTC
CASSTLDSYNEQFF